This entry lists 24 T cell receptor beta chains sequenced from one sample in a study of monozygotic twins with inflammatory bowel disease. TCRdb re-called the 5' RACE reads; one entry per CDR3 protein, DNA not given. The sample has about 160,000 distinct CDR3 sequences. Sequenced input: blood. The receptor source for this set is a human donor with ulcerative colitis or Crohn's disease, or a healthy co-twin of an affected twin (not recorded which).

This CDR3 is CSAQARSPNVREQFF. The chain recombines TRBV20-1 with TRBJ2-1; TCRdb selects TRBD2, and the lack of DNA leaves this call unchecked. In germline, CDR1 is DFQATT, CDR2 SNEGSKA (reference sequence). CDR3 length: 15 residues.

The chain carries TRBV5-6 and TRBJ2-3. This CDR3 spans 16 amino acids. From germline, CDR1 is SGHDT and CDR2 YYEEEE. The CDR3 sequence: CASSLVGSLRTDTQYF. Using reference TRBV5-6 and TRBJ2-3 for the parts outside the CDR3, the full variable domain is DAGVTQSPTHLIKTRGQQVTLRCSPKSGHDTVSWYQQALGQGPQFIFQYYEEEERQRGNFPDRFSGHQFPNYSSELNVNALLLGDSALYLCASSLVGSLRTDTQYFGPGTRLTVL.

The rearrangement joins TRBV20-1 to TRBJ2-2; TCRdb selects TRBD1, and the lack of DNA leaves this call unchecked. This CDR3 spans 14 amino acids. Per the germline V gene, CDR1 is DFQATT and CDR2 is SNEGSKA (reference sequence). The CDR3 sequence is CSARPRLNTGELSF.

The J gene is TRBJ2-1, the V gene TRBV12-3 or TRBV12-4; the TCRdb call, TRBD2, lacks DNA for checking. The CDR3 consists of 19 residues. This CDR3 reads CASTLAGLAGGPSYNEQFF.

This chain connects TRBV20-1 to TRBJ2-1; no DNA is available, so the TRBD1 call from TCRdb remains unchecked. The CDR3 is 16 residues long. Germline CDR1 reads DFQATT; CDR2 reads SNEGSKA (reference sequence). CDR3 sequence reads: CSANQLQGASYNEQFF.

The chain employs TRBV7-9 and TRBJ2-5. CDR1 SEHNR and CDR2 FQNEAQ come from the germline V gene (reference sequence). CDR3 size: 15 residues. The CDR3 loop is CASSLMTEYQETQYF.

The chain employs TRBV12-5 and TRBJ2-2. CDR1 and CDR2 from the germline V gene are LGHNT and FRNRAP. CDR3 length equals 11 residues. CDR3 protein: CASKITGELFF.

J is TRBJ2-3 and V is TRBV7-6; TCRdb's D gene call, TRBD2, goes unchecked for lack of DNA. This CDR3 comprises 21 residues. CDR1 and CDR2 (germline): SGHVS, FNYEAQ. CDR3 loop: CASSFGVGLAGVSQTLDTQYF.

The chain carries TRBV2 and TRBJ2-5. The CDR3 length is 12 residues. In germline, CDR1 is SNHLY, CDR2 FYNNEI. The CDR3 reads CASTLSRETQYF.

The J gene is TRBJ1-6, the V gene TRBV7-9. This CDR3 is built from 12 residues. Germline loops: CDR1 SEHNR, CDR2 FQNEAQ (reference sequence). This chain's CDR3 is CASSLSGSPLHF.

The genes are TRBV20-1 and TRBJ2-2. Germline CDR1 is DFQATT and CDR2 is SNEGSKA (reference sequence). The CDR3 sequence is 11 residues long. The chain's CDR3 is CSAKWAGELFF.

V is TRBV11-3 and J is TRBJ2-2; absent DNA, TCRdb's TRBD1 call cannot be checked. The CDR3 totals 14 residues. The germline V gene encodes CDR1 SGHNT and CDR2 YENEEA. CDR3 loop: CASSPRTGPGELFF.

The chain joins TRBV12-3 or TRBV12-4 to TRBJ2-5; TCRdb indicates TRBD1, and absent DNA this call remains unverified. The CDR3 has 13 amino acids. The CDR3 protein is CASSLEGVGTQYF.

This CDR3 reads CASSLGWARGLNQPQHF. V gene TRBV7-9 combines with J gene TRBJ1-5; TCRdb's D gene call, TRBD1, goes unchecked for lack of DNA. Germline V gene data show CDR1 as SEHNR and CDR2 as FQNEAQ (reference sequence). CDR3 length equals 17 residues.

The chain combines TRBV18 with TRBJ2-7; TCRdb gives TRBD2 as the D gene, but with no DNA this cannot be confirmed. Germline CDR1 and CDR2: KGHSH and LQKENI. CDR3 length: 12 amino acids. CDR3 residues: CASSQSRDEQYF.

The CDR3 here is CASSGLGSGVYEQYF. The rearrangement links TRBV28 to TRBJ2-7; no DNA is available, so the TRBD2 call from TCRdb remains unchecked. This CDR3 spans 15 amino acids. Looked up from germline, CDR1 is MDHEN and CDR2 is SYDVKM.

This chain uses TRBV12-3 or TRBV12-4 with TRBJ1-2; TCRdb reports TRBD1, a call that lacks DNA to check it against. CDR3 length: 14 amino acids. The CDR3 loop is CASSTGTGGRGYTF.

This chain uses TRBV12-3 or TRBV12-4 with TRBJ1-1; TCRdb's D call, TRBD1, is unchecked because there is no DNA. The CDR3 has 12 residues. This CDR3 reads CASRIKTGQAFF.

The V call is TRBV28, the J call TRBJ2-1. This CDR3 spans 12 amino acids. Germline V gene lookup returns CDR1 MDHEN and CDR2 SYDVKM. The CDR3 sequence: CASSHTDNEQFF.

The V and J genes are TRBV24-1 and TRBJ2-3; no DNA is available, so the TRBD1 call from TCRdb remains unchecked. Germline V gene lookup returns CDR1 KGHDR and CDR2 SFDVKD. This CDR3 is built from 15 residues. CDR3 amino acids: CATSERTGFTDTQYF.

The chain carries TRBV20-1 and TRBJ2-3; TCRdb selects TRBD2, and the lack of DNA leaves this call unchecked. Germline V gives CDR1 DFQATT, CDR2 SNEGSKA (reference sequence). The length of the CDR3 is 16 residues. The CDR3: CSATYGTSGGTDTQYF.

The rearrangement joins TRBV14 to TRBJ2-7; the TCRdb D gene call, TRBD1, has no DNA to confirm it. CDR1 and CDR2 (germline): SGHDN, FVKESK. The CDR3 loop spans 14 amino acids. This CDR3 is CASSQPRDSYEQYF. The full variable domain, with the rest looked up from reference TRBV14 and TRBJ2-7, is EAGVTQFPSHSVIEKGQTVTLRCDPISGHDNLYWYRRVMGKEIKFLLHFVKESKQDESGMPNNRFLAERTGGTYSTLKVQPAELEDSGVYFCASSQPRDSYEQYFGPGTRLTVT.

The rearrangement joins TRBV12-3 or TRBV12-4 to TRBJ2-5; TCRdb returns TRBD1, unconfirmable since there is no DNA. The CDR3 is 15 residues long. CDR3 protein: CASSLRQPPGETQYF.

CDR3 protein: CASSLAEEDWQYF. The chain is built from TRBV12-3 or TRBV12-4 and TRBJ2-7. The CDR3 spans 13 residues.